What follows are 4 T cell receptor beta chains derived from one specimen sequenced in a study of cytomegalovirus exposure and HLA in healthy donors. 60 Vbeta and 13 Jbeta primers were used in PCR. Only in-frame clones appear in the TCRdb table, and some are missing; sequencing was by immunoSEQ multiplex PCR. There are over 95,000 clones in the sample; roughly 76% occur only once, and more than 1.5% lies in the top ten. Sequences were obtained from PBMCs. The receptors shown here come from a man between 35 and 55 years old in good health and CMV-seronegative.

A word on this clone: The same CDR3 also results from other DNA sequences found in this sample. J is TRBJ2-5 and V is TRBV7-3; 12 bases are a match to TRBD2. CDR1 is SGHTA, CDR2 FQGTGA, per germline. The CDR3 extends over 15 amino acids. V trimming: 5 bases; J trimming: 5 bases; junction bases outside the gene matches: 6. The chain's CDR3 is CASSRTSGAGETQYF. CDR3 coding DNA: TGTGCCAGCAGCCGGACTAGCGGGGCGGGGGAGACCCAGTACTTC.

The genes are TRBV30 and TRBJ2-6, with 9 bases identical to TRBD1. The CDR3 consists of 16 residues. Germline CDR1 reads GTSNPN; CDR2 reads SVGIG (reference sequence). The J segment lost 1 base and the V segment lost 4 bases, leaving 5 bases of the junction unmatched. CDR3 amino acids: CAWNKGTGSGANVLTF. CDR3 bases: TGTGCCTGGAATAAAGGGACAGGGTCTGGGGCCAACGTCCTGACTTTC. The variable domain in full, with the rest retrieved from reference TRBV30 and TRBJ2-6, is SQTIHQWPATLVQPVGSPLSLECTVEGTSNPNLYWYRQAAGRGLQLLFYSVGIGQISSEVPQNLSASRPQDRQFILSSKKLLLSDSGFYLCAWNKGTGSGANVLTFGAGSRLTVL.

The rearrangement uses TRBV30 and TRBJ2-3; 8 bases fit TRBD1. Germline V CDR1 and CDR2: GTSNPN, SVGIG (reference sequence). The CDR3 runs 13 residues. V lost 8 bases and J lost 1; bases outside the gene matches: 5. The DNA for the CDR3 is TGTGCCGGAGAGACAGGGGGCACAGATACGCAGTATTTT. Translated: CAGETGGTDTQYF.

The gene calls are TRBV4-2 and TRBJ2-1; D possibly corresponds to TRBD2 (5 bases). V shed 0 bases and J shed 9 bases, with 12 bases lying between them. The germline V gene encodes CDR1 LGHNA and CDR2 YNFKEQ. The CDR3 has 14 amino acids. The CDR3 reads CASSQDADLGEQFF. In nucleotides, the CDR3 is TGTGCCAGCAGCCAAGATGCGGACTTGGGTGAGCAGTTCTTC.